These T cell receptor beta chains were read from a single sample in a study of Graves' ophthalmopathy and Graves' hyperthyroidism. TCRdb independently ran MiXCR on the multiplex PCR reads; one entry per CDR3 protein. The repertoire holds around 670,000 distinct CDR3 sequences, with roughly two fifths as singletons. The sequencing sample was made of peripheral blood. The receptors come from an adult man with Graves' ophthalmopathy. The CDR3 runs from the conserved cysteine through the conserved F or W. D genes are given only for firm matches. Not all rows give a size; the values are once, few, many and, for expanded clones, a class.

j_gene,abundance,d_gene,v_gene,CDR3nt,CDR3aa
TRBJ1-5,many,-,TRBV2,TGTGCCAGCGGGAGCAGGGGAGGCAATCAGCCCCAGCATTTT,CASGSRGGNQPQHF
TRBJ2-7,few,-,TRBV2,TGTGCCAGCCGCGCTCGGCGGACATACTCCTACGAGCAGTACTTC,CASRARRTYSYEQYF
TRBJ1-5,few,-,TRBV20-1,TGCAGTGCTAGAGATGATCGGGGATTCAATCAGCCCCAGCATTTT,CSARDDRGFNQPQHF
TRBJ2-5,-,TRBD1,TRBV27,TGTGCCAGCAGTTCCAGGACAGGGGTGTACACAGAGACCCAGTACTTC,CASSSRTGVYTETQYF
TRBJ1-2,-,-,TRBV19,TGTGCCAGTAGTATAGTAGCCGGAAGGTCGTGGTATGGCTACACCTTC,CASSIVAGRSWYGYTF
TRBJ2-3,few,-,TRBV29-1,TGCAGCGTTGAATTTCTCCTCCTCTCTTGGTGCTCATGGCAGTATTTT,CSVEFLLLSWCSWQYF
TRBJ2-3,-,-,TRBV20-1,TGCAGTGCTAGAAAGACCACAGATACGCAGTATTTT,CSARKTTDTQYF
TRBJ1-1,many,-,TRBV10-3,TGTGCCATCAGTGCGGGGGCGTCCACTGAAGCTTTCTTT,CAISAGASTEAFF
TRBJ2-6,many,-,TRBV5-8,TGTGCCAGCAGCGTGCGTGGAGTATCTGGGGCCAACGTCCTGACTTTC,CASSVRGVSGANVLTF
TRBJ1-2,-,TRBD1,TRBV25-1,TGTGCCAGCACTGGGACAGGCTCGAACTATGGCTACACCTTC,CASTGTGSNYGYTF
TRBJ2-7,few,-,TRBV20-1,TGCAGTGTGAGGCGGGGGCTCTACGAGCAGTACTTC,CSVRRGLYEQYF